Shown below are 27 T cell receptor beta chains from a single sample sequenced in a study of blood T cell repertoires in COVID-19. Generated by immunoSEQ multiplex PCR, the TCRdb table keeps only in-frame clones and is missing some. The repertoire includes about 100,000 clones, around 85% of them detected once, and about 13% sits in the top ten. Sequences were obtained from peripheral blood. All receptors derive from a human donor in a cohort sampled during active COVID-19.

The chain employs TRBV7-8 and TRBJ2-2; D perhaps matches TRBD1 (5 bases). There are 16 residues in the CDR3. The V end lost 5 bases, the J end lost 3 bases, and 16 bases lay between the germline ends. Germline assignment: CDR1 SGHVS and CDR2 FQNEAQ. CDR3 loop: CASSQYGQRDTGELFF. Here the CDR3 DNA reads TGTGCCAGCAGCCAGTACGGACAAAGAGACACCGGGGAGCTGTTTTTT.

This clone appeared a few times. The chain carries TRBV30 and TRBJ2-7; D uncertain. CDR1 is GTSNPN and CDR2 is SVGIG in the germline V gene (reference sequence). Trimming removed 0 bases at V and 12 bases at J, with 15 bases between. The CDR3 extends over 12 amino acids. CDR3 sequence: CAWSVGAATPYF. The DNA of the CDR3 is TGTGCCTGGAGTGTAGGTGCGGCTACCCCGTACTTC. Full variable domain (outside the CDR3, taken from reference TRBV30 and TRBJ2-7): SQTIHQWPATLVQPVGSPLSLECTVEGTSNPNLYWYRQAAGRGLQLLFYSVGIGQISSEVPQNLSASRPQDRQFILSSKKLLLSDSGFYLCAWSVGAATPYFGPGTRLTVT.

V gene TRBV3-1 (or the pseudogene TRBV3-2) combines with J gene TRBJ1-3; D may be TRBD1 (5 bases). The CDR3 is made up of 15 amino acids. CDR1 is LGHDT, CDR2 YNNKEL, per germline (reference sequence). The ends were cut back, 4 bases at V and 2 bases at J, with 12 bases in the middle. The CDR3 nucleotides are TGTGCCAGCAGCCGTGGGGGAGGACCTGGAAACACCATATATTTT. Its protein product is CASSRGGGPGNTIYF.

This clone has more than one count but fewer than ten. The chain couples TRBV7-2 to TRBJ2-7; TRBD1 is a possible D gene (6 bases). Trimming cost V 0 bases and J 3 bases, with 15 bases left between them. The length of the CDR3 is 16 residues. Germline CDR1 and CDR2: SGHTA and FQGNSA. The chain's CDR3 is CASSLASGPQGYEQYF. CDR3 in DNA: TGTGCCAGCAGCTTAGCTTCAGGGCCACAGGGCTACGAGCAGTACTTC.

This sequence joins TRBV3-1 (or the pseudogene TRBV3-2) and TRBJ1-2; D gene ambiguous. The germline V gene encodes CDR1 LGHDT and CDR2 YNNKEL (reference sequence). V lost 5 bases to trimming and J lost 0 bases, with 16 bases between them. This CDR3 has 16 amino acids. DNA for the CDR3: TGTGCCAGCAGCGCCTACGATAGTCCGGCTAACTATGGCTACACCTTC. Protein: CASSAYDSPANYGYTF.

This clone turned up a few times. The chain combines TRBV7-2 with TRBJ2-7, with 9 bases matching TRBD2. The J segment lost 3 bases and the V segment lost 5 bases, leaving 2 bases of the junction unmatched. The CDR3 consists of 13 residues. Germline CDR1 SGHTA, CDR2 FQGNSA. CDR3 DNA sequence: TGTGCCAGCAGCCTTAGCGGGGGCTACGAGCAGTACTTC. This translates into CASSLSGGYEQYF.

A single count supports this clone. The CDR3 is CASSQSRHGTDNSPLHF. The DNA of the CDR3 is TGCGCCAGCAGTCAATCGAGACATGGGACAGATAATTCACCCCTCCACTTT. The V gene is TRBV23-1, the J gene TRBJ1-6; 7 bases fit TRBD1. TRBV23-1 is annotated as an ORF whose role is uncertain. V shed 0 bases and J 5 bases; nucleotides not matched to a gene: 7. This CDR3 is built from 17 residues.

CDR3 residues: CASSPQLAGGYEQYF. In nucleotides, the CDR3 is TGTGCCAGCAGCCCCCAACTAGCGGGGGGCTACGAGCAGTACTTC. The chain has TRBV9 and TRBJ2-7; TRBD2 aligns across 12 bases. Looked up from germline, CDR1 is SGDLS and CDR2 is YYNGEE. V shed 4 bases, J shed 3 bases, and the junction held 5 bases outside the gene matches. The CDR3 has 15 residues. The full variable domain, rest sourced from reference TRBV9 and TRBJ2-7, is DSGVTQTPKHLITATGQRVTLRCSPRSGDLSVYWYQQSLDQGLQFLIQYYNGEERAKGNILERFSAQQFPDLHSELNLSSLELGDSALYFCASSPQLAGGYEQYFGPGTRLTVT.

This clone was seen a few times. J is TRBJ2-5 and V is TRBV12-3 or TRBV12-4, with D unclear. This CDR3 region has 11 residues. The V end was cut by 6 bases, the J end by 5 bases, with 7 bases between. The DNA of the CDR3 is TGTGCCAGCAGCCTCTACGAGACCCAGTACTTC. Translated: CASSLYETQYF.

The rearrangement joins TRBV5-1 to TRBJ2-3; 10 bases line up with TRBD1. The CDR3 is made up of 15 amino acids. CDR1 and CDR2 from the germline V gene are SGHRS and YFSETQ. V dropped 4 bases and J dropped 3; count of bases not matched to a gene: 5. DNA for the CDR3: TGCGCCAGCAGCCCGGGGGACAGGGGTACAGATACGCAGTATTTT. It encodes CASSPGDRGTDTQYF. The complete variable domain, with remaining parts taken from reference TRBV5-1 and TRBJ2-3, reads KAGVTQTPRYLIKTRGQQVTLSCSPISGHRSVSWYQQTPGQGLQFLFEYFSETQRNKGNFPGRFSGRQFSNSRSEMNVSTLELGDSALYLCASSPGDRGTDTQYFGPGTRLTVL.

The V and J genes are TRBV18 and TRBJ1-1; 11 nucleotides match TRBD1. The trim removed 3 bases at V and 3 bases at J, leaving 3 bases unmatched. The V gene's germline CDR1 is KGHSH and CDR2 LQKENI. This CDR3 has 15 amino acids. The CDR3 nucleotides read TGTGCCAGCTCACCGGGGACAGGGGGGGACACTGAAGCTTTCTTT. Translation: CASSPGTGGDTEAFF.

The gene calls are TRBV25-1 and TRBJ1-1; tentatively, D is TRBD1 (5 bases). In germline, CDR1 is MGHDK, CDR2 SYGVNS. The CDR3 contains 14 residues. Trimming took off 4 bases at V and 4 bases at J, with 13 bases between the two ends. CDR3 protein: CASSGEGRATEAFF. In DNA, the CDR3 is TGTGCCAGCAGTGGTGAGGGGAGGGCCACTGAAGCTTTCTTT.

This clone came up once. The chain links TRBV4-1 to TRBJ1-1; 7 nucleotides line up with TRBD1. Germline CDR1 MGHRA, CDR2 YSYEKL. The CDR3 sequence is 14 residues long. Trimming removed 1 base from V and 9 bases from J; junction bases left unmatched: 8. CDR3 in DNA: TGCGCCAGCAGCCAAGCTCCCCGGGACAGACAAGCTTTCTTT. Encoded protein: CASSQAPRDRQAFF.

The chain couples TRBV18 to TRBJ1-2; D remains ambiguous. CDR3 length: 13 amino acids. V was cut by 1 base and J by 3 bases, with 6 bases left in between. Germline V CDR1 and CDR2: KGHSH, LQKENI. In DNA form, the CDR3 reads TGTGCCAGCTCACCACAAACAGACTATGGCTACACCTTC. Protein: CASSPQTDYGYTF. The whole variable domain, remainder taken from reference TRBV18 and TRBJ1-2, is NAGVMQNPRHLVRRRGQEARLRCSPMKGHSHVYWYRQLPEEGLKFMVYLQKENIIDESGMPKERFSAEFPKEGPSILRIQQVVRGDSAAYFCASSPQTDYGYTFGSGTRLTVV.

The chain uses TRBV2 and TRBJ2-1, with TRBD1 matching 7 bases. The CDR3 sequence is 14 residues long. The V gene end was trimmed by 0 bases and the J gene end by 8 bases; junction bases not matched to a gene: 4. Germline CDR1 is SNHLY and CDR2 is FYNNEI. The CDR3 loop is CASSEALDRDEQFF. The CDR3 region has the DNA TGTGCCAGCAGTGAAGCCCTCGACAGGGATGAGCAGTTCTTC.

The V gene is TRBV2, the J gene TRBJ2-4, with D perhaps matching TRBD2 (6 bases). Germline V CDR1 and CDR2: SNHLY, FYNNEI. The CDR3 runs to 13 residues. V was clipped by 8 bases and J by 0 bases, with 8 bases between them. DNA for the CDR3: TGTGCCAGCTCGGGAGTAGCCAAAAACATTCAGTACTTC. It codes for CASSGVAKNIQYF.

Points on this clone: One end of the junction fails to match germline, which may point to a read error. The chain couples TRBV5-8 to TRBJ2-3; possibly TRBD2 for D (5 bases). CDR1 is SGHTS, CDR2 YDEGEE, per germline. This CDR3 has 15 amino acids. The CDR3 sequence: CASSLGEASKDTQYF. The DNA of the CDR3 is TGTGCCAGCAGTTTGGGAGAGGCTAGCAAAGATACGCAGTATTTT.

CDR3 sequence (DNA): TGTGCCAGCTCACCGCCAGATGGAAACACCATATATTTT. It codes for CASSPPDGNTIYF. The chain is built from TRBV18 and TRBJ1-3; D unclear. Germline V gene lookup returns CDR1 KGHSH and CDR2 LQKENI. V dropped 3 bases and J dropped 3 bases, with 6 bases sitting between them. The CDR3 length is 13 residues.

The chain is built from TRBV7-9 and TRBJ2-2; 8 bases agree with TRBD2. Germline V lookup: CDR1 SEHNR, CDR2 FQNEAQ (reference sequence). The J segment lost 1 base and the V segment lost 5 bases, leaving 3 bases of the junction unmatched. The CDR3 extends over 15 amino acids. The CDR3 region has the DNA TGTGCCAGCAGCCTGAGCGGGGGGAACACCGGGGAGCTGTTTTTT. Translating gives CASSLSGGNTGELFF.

This chain joins TRBV5-4 and TRBJ2-1; 9 bases fit TRBD2. V was clipped by 0 bases and J by 5 bases; unmatched bases: 3. The CDR3 covers 15 residues. Germline V lookup: CDR1 SGHNT, CDR2 YYREEE (reference sequence). CDR3 region: CASSLVAGDNNEQFF. CDR3 DNA sequence: TGTGCCAGCAGCTTGGTAGCGGGGGATAACAATGAGCAGTTCTTC.

The rearrangement uses TRBV6-2 or TRBV6-3 and TRBJ1-2; D is perhaps TRBD1 (5 bases). V lost 4 bases and J lost 3, with 9 bases in between. Per the germline V gene, CDR1 is MNHEY and CDR2 is SVGEGT. There are 13 residues in the CDR3. CDR3 coding DNA: TGTGCCAGCAGTTTCTTAGGGGACTATGGCTACACCTTC. This codes for CASSFLGDYGYTF.

The chain has TRBV27 and TRBJ2-7, with 7 bases lining up with TRBD2. This CDR3 has 14 amino acids. Germline trimming cut 10 bases from V and 5 bases from J; bases unmatched to any gene: 14. Germline V lookup: CDR1 MNHEY, CDR2 SMNVEV (reference sequence). DNA for the CDR3: TGTGCCACAGCCCTGGCGGGAGAGTACCACGAGCAGTACTTC. Translated: CATALAGEYHEQYF.

This chain links TRBV2 with TRBJ2-5, with TRBD2 matching over 12 bases. The CDR3 is 15 residues long. Germline-derived CDR1 and CDR2 are SNHLY and FYNNEI. With V trimmed by 6 bases and J by 6 bases, 8 bases remained unmatched. CDR3 amino acids: CASRGGLAGSQTQYF. The CDR3 coding sequence is TGTGCCAGCAGGGGGGGACTAGCGGGTTCCCAGACCCAGTACTTC. Drawing the rest from reference TRBV2 and TRBJ2-5, the complete variable domain is EPEVTQTPSHQVTQMGQEVILRCVPISNHLYFYWYRQILGQKVEFLVSFYNNEISEKSEIFDDQFSVERPDGSNFTLKIRSTKLEDSAMYFCASRGGLAGSQTQYFGPGTRLLVL.

The rearrangement joins TRBV16 to TRBJ2-5, with 8 bases lining up with TRBD2. Germline lookup yields CDR1 KGHSY and CDR2 FQNENV. The CDR3 has 13 amino acids. V trimming: 5 bases; J trimming: 4 bases; junction bases outside the gene matches: 3. The CDR3, as DNA: TGTGCCAGCAGCGAGGGGACTAGAGAGACCCAGTACTTC. Its translation is CASSEGTRETQYF.

The rearrangement links TRBV30 to TRBJ2-5; 8 bases line up with TRBD1. Germline V gene lookup returns CDR1 GTSNPN and CDR2 SVGIG (reference sequence). Unmatched junction bases numbered 7, after V lost 5 bases and J lost 5 bases. CDR3 length equals 13 residues. The CDR3 coding sequence is TGTGCCTGGGGACAGGGCGGCCGGGAGACCCAGTACTTC. Translation gives CAWGQGGRETQYF. Using reference TRBV30 and TRBJ2-5 for the parts outside the CDR3, the full variable domain is SQTIHQWPATLVQPVGSPLSLECTVEGTSNPNLYWYRQAAGRGLQLLFYSVGIGQISSEVPQNLSASRPQDRQFILSSKKLLLSDSGFYLCAWGQGGRETQYFGPGTRLLVL.

The genes are TRBV7-9 and TRBJ2-1; tentative D call: TRBD1 (5 bases). The germline V and J ends were trimmed by 1 base and 12 bases, with 10 bases remaining between them. The CDR3 spans 12 residues. The germline V gene encodes CDR1 SEHNR and CDR2 FQNEAQ (reference sequence). The DNA of the CDR3 is TGTGCCAGCAGCTTAGTCGGGCAGGGGCAGTTCTTC. Encoded protein: CASSLVGQGQFF.

V gene TRBV9 combines with J gene TRBJ2-2; 7 bases are shared with TRBD2. The length of the CDR3 is 15 residues. V shed 3 bases and J 2 bases; nucleotides not matched to a gene: 4. The V gene's germline CDR1 is SGDLS and CDR2 YYNGEE. CDR3 loop: CASSGTSVNTGELFF. CDR3 sequence (DNA): TGTGCCAGCAGCGGAACTAGCGTAAACACCGGGGAGCTGTTTTTT.